This record concerns one T cell receptor (beta chain) sequence. As handled by the study authors: Reference gene primer amplification yielded estimated nucleated cell counts. Produced via immunoSEQ multiplex PCR; TCRdb's table is partial and in-frame only. The D gene and trimming were derived from the DNA, and the V and J assignments and clone size from that table. The sample consists of tens of thousands of clones, under 80% of them appearing once. The data stem from a study of blood T cell repertoires in COVID-19. Turning to the study itself: Whether acute or convalescent, the COVID-19 samples came from the United States, Italy and Spain.

This CDR3 has 16 amino acids. V was cut by 4 bases and J by 1 base, with 15 bases left in between. CDR1 and CDR2 (germline): SGHDN, FVKESK. The clonotype comes from a human donor with acute or convalescent COVID-19. The donor label of this sample is uncertain. The source material was peripheral blood. This chain links TRBV14 with TRBJ2-3, with D maybe TRBD2 (5 bases). The CDR3 loop reads CASSLNRGARTDTQYF. CDR3 coding DNA: TGTGCCAGCAGCCTTAACCGGGGAGCCCGCACAGATACGCAGTATTTT. Supplemented by reference TRBV14 and TRBJ2-3, the full variable domain reads EAGVTQFPSHSVIEKGQTVTLRCDPISGHDNLYWYRRVMGKEIKFLLHFVKESKQDESGMPNNRFLAERTGGTYSTLKVQPAELEDSGVYFCASSLNRGARTDTQYFGPGTRLTVL.